One sample yielded the 27 T cell receptor beta chains listed below, sequenced in a study of blood T cell repertoires in COVID-19. Produced via immunoSEQ multiplex PCR; TCRdb's table is partial and in-frame only. The data show some 80,000 clones, about 82% seen once. What was sequenced was peripheral blood. These receptor sequences come from a man in his fifties or sixties with COVID-19, enrolled during active disease.

The V and J genes are TRBV28 and TRBJ1-1, with 8 bases fitting TRBD1. The J segment lost 5 bases and the V segment lost 6 bases, leaving 5 bases of the junction unmatched. Germline V gene data show CDR1 as MDHEN and CDR2 as SYDVKM. The CDR3 length is 13 residues. CDR3 nucleotide sequence: TGTGCCAGCAGCCGACAGGGGTTAACTGAAGCTTTCTTT. Its translation: CASSRQGLTEAFF.

CDR3 DNA: TGCGCCAGCAGCCAAATGGGACTAGCGCCACAAGATACGCAGTATTTT. Amino acid sequence: CASSQMGLAPQDTQYF. The rearrangement links TRBV4-1 to TRBJ2-3; the match to TRBD2 covers 10 bases. The CDR3 contains 16 residues. Germline loops: CDR1 MGHRA, CDR2 YSYEKL. The junction had 7 bases not matched to a gene; V was cut back by 2 bases and J by 5 bases.

This clone was seen a handful of times. CDR3 coding DNA: TGTGCCAGCAGCCAAGTGAGGGAGTCCTACGAGCAGTACTTC. This gives the protein CASSQVRESYEQYF. The V call is TRBV4-2, the J call TRBJ2-7, with D tentatively TRBD2 (5 bases). The germline V gene encodes CDR1 LGHNA and CDR2 YNFKEQ. The CDR3 sequence is 14 residues long. V gave up 1 base and J gave up 1 base, with 8 bases separating them.

This chain joins TRBV18 and TRBJ1-2, with D possibly TRBD1 on 6 matching bases. The CDR3 length is 14 residues. From germline, CDR1 is KGHSH and CDR2 LQKENI. Between the trimmed V and J ends, which lost 5 bases and 8 bases, there was a span of 18 bases. The CDR3 sequence is CASSAGTTHPGYTF. CDR3 nucleotide sequence: TGTGCCAGCTCAGCCGGGACAACACATCCCGGCTACACCTTC.

V is TRBV5-8 and J is TRBJ2-2; D not resolved. Trimming stripped 0 bases from V and 3 bases from J, with 3 bases between. Per the germline V gene, CDR1 is SGHTS and CDR2 is YDEGEE. This CDR3 spans 13 amino acids. The CDR3 reads CASSLVYTGELFF. The CDR3 nucleotides are TGTGCCAGCAGCTTGGTATACACCGGGGAGCTGTTTTTT.

The V and J genes are TRBV9 and TRBJ2-5; the D gene is possibly TRBD1 (5 bases). V was clipped by 2 bases and J by 4 bases, with 12 bases between them. Per the germline V gene, CDR1 is SGDLS and CDR2 is YYNGEE. CDR3 size: 14 residues. The CDR3 nucleotides are TGTGCCAGCAGCGTTCCAGGGTCGGGAGAGACCCAGTACTTC. Protein: CASSVPGSGETQYF.

The chain uses TRBV9 and TRBJ1-3, with a weak D call TRBD1 (5 bases). Germline CDR1 and CDR2: SGDLS and YYNGEE. This CDR3 region has 17 residues. Trimming removed 4 bases from V and 0 bases from J, with 17 bases in between. CDR3 protein: CASSKGSQTASGNTIYF. The CDR3 bases are TGTGCCAGCAGCAAGGGAAGTCAGACAGCCTCTGGAAACACCATATATTTT.

This chain connects TRBV12-3 or TRBV12-4 to TRBJ2-7; a possible D gene is TRBD2 (6 bases). V gave up 9 bases and J gave up 0 bases, with 9 bases separating them. The CDR3 is 12 amino acids. The CDR3 DNA follows: TGTGCCAGTGCCGGGGGCTCCTACGAGCAGTACTTC. It specifies CASAGGSYEQYF.

As concerns this clone: Distinct nucleotide sequences in the sample also encode this CDR3. This sequence joins TRBV19 and TRBJ1-1, with TRBD1 matching 8 bases. Germline V gives CDR1 LNHDA, CDR2 SQIVND (reference sequence). The CDR3 has 14 amino acids. V lost 7 bases and J lost 0; bases outside the gene matches: 4. CDR3 amino acids: CASNDRGMNTEAFF. CDR3 bases: TGTGCCAGTAACGACAGGGGCATGAACACTGAAGCTTTCTTT. The full variable domain, in which reference TRBV19 and TRBJ1-1 provide the parts outside the CDR3, is DGGITQSPKYLFRKEGQNVTLSCEQNLNHDAMYWYRQDPGQGLRLIYYSQIVNDFQKGDIAEGYSVSREKKESFPLTVTSAQKNPTAFYLCASNDRGMNTEAFFGQGTRLTVV.

The chain links TRBV4-1 to TRBJ2-1; D ambiguous. Deletions cut 5 bases from V and 6 bases from J, with 8 bases between. The length of the CDR3 is 12 residues. Germline CDR1 MGHRA, CDR2 YSYEKL. The CDR3 protein is CASSARGNEQFF. The CDR3 bases are TGCGCCAGCAGCGCACGAGGCAATGAGCAGTTCTTC.

V is TRBV6-5 and J is TRBJ1-5; perhaps TRBD1 as D (5 bases). Germline assignment: CDR1 MNHEY and CDR2 SVGAGI. The CDR3 is 13 amino acids. V lost 8 bases to trimming and J lost 4 bases, with 12 bases between them. This CDR3 is CASRQSRNQPQHF. The CDR3 DNA sequence: TGTGCCAGCCGACAGTCTAGAAATCAGCCCCAGCATTTT.

Concerning this clone: Compared with germline, one end of the junction differs, possibly owing to a read error. The CDR3 region is CSVEDSGTLRLF. The CDR3 DNA follows: TGCAGCGTTGAAGATAGTGGGACACTCCGTCTCTTC. The rearrangement uses TRBV29-1 and TRBJ1-2, with D tentatively TRBD1 (6 bases). This CDR3 is built from 12 residues. The germline V gene has CDR1 SQVTM and CDR2 ANQGSEA.

The chain has TRBV2 and TRBJ1-1; the match to TRBD1 covers 7 bases. The CDR3 runs 13 residues. The V gene end was trimmed by 10 bases and the J gene end by 0 bases; junction bases not matched to a gene: 5. The germline gives CDR1 SNHLY, CDR2 FYNNEI. The CDR3 sequence: CATGQEMNTEAFF. As DNA, the CDR3 is TGTGCCACCGGACAGGAGATGAACACTGAAGCTTTCTTT.

This clone has a single count. The chain uses TRBV6-5 and TRBJ2-1, with D perhaps matching TRBD2 (6 bases). Germline CDR1 and CDR2: MNHEY and SVGAGI. V dropped 8 bases and J dropped 2 bases, with 10 bases sitting between them. The CDR3 covers 13 residues. The CDR3 sequence is CASAWEAYNEQFF. The CDR3, as DNA: TGTGCCAGCGCTTGGGAGGCCTACAATGAGCAGTTCTTC.

The J gene is TRBJ1-1, the V gene TRBV6-4; TRBD1 matches at 7 bases. Germline lookup yields CDR1 MRHNA and CDR2 SNTAGT. The V segment lost 6 bases and the J segment 2 bases; nucleotides outside the gene matches: 3. This CDR3 contains 13 residues. DNA of the CDR3: TGTGCCAGCAGCCGGGACAGTAACACTGAAGCTTTCTTT. Amino acid sequence: CASSRDSNTEAFF.

The rearrangement links TRBV19 to TRBJ2-7; the match to TRBD2 covers 10 bases. The V and J ends lost 1 base and 1 base, in that order; junction bases with no gene match: 7. Germline loops: CDR1 LNHDA, CDR2 SQIVND (reference sequence). There are 17 residues in the CDR3. Written as DNA, the CDR3 is TGTGCCAGTAGTATAGGAGGACTAGCGGATTCATCCTACGAGCAGTACTTC. Amino acid sequence: CASSIGGLADSSYEQYF. The variable domain in full, completed from reference TRBV19 and TRBJ2-7, reads DGGITQSPKYLFRKEGQNVTLSCEQNLNHDAMYWYRQDPGQGLRLIYYSQIVNDFQKGDIAEGYSVSREKKESFPLTVTSAQKNPTAFYLCASSIGGLADSSYEQYFGPGTRLTVT.

In nucleotides, the CDR3 is TGTGCCTGGAGTCGGAAGGGAGGTGACATTCAGTACTTC. Translating gives CAWSRKGGDIQYF. The chain is built from TRBV30 and TRBJ2-4; perhaps TRBD2 as D (6 bases). CDR3 size: 13 residues. V lost 2 bases to trimming and J lost 8 bases, with 13 bases between them. Germline CDR1 reads GTSNPN; CDR2 reads SVGIG (reference sequence). Using reference TRBV30 and TRBJ2-4 for the parts outside the CDR3, the full variable domain is SQTIHQWPATLVQPVGSPLSLECTVEGTSNPNLYWYRQAAGRGLQLLFYSVGIGQISSEVPQNLSASRPQDRQFILSSKKLLLSDSGFYLCAWSRKGGDIQYFGAGTRLSVL.

The CDR3 reads CASSLGGSRDEQYF. For the CDR3, the DNA is TGTGCCAGCAGTTTGGGAGGGAGTAGGGACGAGCAGTACTTC. V gene TRBV28 combines with J gene TRBJ2-7; 7 bases are a match to TRBD2. The ends lost 3 bases at V and 5 bases at J; junction bases unmatched: 7. Germline CDR1 reads MDHEN; CDR2 reads SYDVKM. The CDR3 runs 14 residues.

This chain uses TRBV5-1 with TRBJ1-1; no clear D. Trimming took 3 bases from V and 4 from J, leaving 16 bases between them. CDR1 is SGHRS, CDR2 YFSETQ, per germline. The CDR3 is 15 residues long. The CDR3, as DNA: TGCGCCAGCAGCTCTATAGCTAGTCGGGTCACTGAAGCTTTCTTT. It translates to CASSSIASRVTEAFF.

The V and J genes are TRBV5-1 and TRBJ2-7; D might be TRBD2 (6 bases). In germline, CDR1 is SGHRS, CDR2 YFSETQ. This CDR3 comprises 14 residues. Trimming took 0 bases from V and 5 from J, leaving 12 bases between them. CDR3 sequence reads: CASSLVAGKHEQYF. CDR3 nucleotide sequence: TGCGCCAGCAGCTTGGTTGCGGGAAAGCACGAGCAGTACTTC.

The chain recombines TRBV2 with TRBJ2-2; D is perhaps TRBD2 (6 bases). The V end lost 3 bases, the J end lost 6 bases, and 8 bases lay between the germline ends. This CDR3 is 13 amino acids long. From germline, CDR1 is SNHLY and CDR2 FYNNEI. CDR3 in amino acids: CASSEDYAGELFF. The DNA of the CDR3 is TGTGCCAGCAGTGAGGACTACGCCGGGGAGCTGTTTTTT.

The rearrangement joins TRBV27 to TRBJ2-1; unclear D gene. Trimming left V 7 bases short and J 3 bases short, with 4 bases between. CDR3 length equals 11 residues. CDR1 and CDR2 (germline): MNHEY, SMNVEV (reference sequence). CDR3 sequence: CASTLYNEQFF. CDR3 nucleotides: TGTGCCAGCACACTCTACAATGAGCAGTTCTTC.

This chain links TRBV5-1 with TRBJ2-3, with 8 positions matching TRBD2. Germline V CDR1 and CDR2: SGHRS, YFSETQ. The CDR3 runs 18 residues. V was clipped by 0 bases and J by 3 bases; unmatched bases: 12. The CDR3 reads CASSLAVNPGGATDTQYF. CDR3 DNA sequence: TGCGCCAGCAGCTTGGCCGTGAACCCGGGGGGGGCAACAGATACGCAGTATTTT.

The chain has TRBV29-1 and TRBJ1-2, with 7 bases aligning to TRBD1. The V gene's germline CDR1 is SQVTM and CDR2 ANQGSEA. The CDR3 is made up of 12 amino acids. J was trimmed by 3 bases and V by 6 bases; bases with no gene match: 4. CDR3: CSVKGAYYGYTF. CDR3 DNA: TGCAGCGTAAAGGGGGCCTACTATGGCTACACCTTC. Complete variable domain (other parts from reference TRBV29-1 and TRBJ1-2): SAVISQKPSRDICQRGTSLTIQCQVDSQVTMMFWYRQQPGQSLTLIATANQGSEATYESGFVIDKFPISRPNLTFSTLTVSNMSPEDSSIYLCSVKGAYYGYTFGSGTRLTVV.

The chain uses TRBV29-1 and TRBJ2-2; TRBD1 might be the D (5 bases). The V and J ends lost 4 bases and 5 bases respectively, with 11 bases between them. There are 13 residues in the CDR3. Germline CDR1 is SQVTM and CDR2 is ANQGSEA. Here the CDR3 DNA reads TGCAGCGTTGGGGGCGCGGTGACCGGGGAGCTGTTTTTT. It encodes CSVGGAVTGELFF.

The chain links TRBV18 to TRBJ2-1, with 9 bases identical to TRBD1. The CDR3 runs to 14 residues. The V gene end was trimmed by 11 bases and the J gene end by 2 bases; junction bases not matched to a gene: 7. CDR1 and CDR2 (germline): KGHSH, LQKENI. The CDR3 nucleotides read TGTGCCTCAGCCGGGACAGGGACCTACAATGAGCAGTTCTTC. Translating it yields CASAGTGTYNEQFF.

The chain uses TRBV27 and TRBJ2-1; maybe TRBD1 (6 bases). The CDR3 sequence is 15 residues long. Between the trimmed V and J ends, which lost 3 bases and 8 bases, there was a span of 17 bases. From germline, CDR1 is MNHEY and CDR2 SMNVEV (reference sequence). The CDR3: CASSLTGTVAYEQFF. For the CDR3, the DNA is TGTGCCAGCAGTTTGACAGGTACAGTGGCCTATGAGCAGTTCTTC.